These 5 T cell receptor beta chains originate from one sample sequenced in a study of STAT5B mutations in CD4+ large granular lymphocyte leukemia. Sequenced by immunoSEQ multiplex PCR; TCRdb stores in-frame clones only, minus some. The sample holds about 34,000 clones; roughly four fifths are singletons and the top ten take about 2%. The sample comprised CD4+ T cells from blood buffy coats. All receptors come from a human donor in good health.

This clone was seen a handful of times. The chain couples TRBV5-1 to TRBJ1-3; no clear D. The CDR3 runs 15 residues. Germline V lookup: CDR1 SGHRS, CDR2 YFSETQ. V was pared by 0 bases and J by 1 base, with 8 bases between. The CDR3 nucleotides are TGCGCCAGCAGCTTGGTATCAGGTTCTGGAAACACCATATATTTT. It encodes CASSLVSGSGNTIYF.

The chain couples TRBV30 to TRBJ2-7; a possible D gene is TRBD2 (6 bases). CDR3 length equals 14 residues. Trimming took 5 bases from V and 5 from J, leaving 19 bases between them. Germline CDR1 is GTSNPN and CDR2 is SVGIG (reference sequence). Here the CDR3 reads CAWAGTASRNEQYF. The CDR3 nucleotides read TGTGCCTGGGCCGGGACTGCTTCTAGGAACGAGCAGTACTTC.

The J gene is TRBJ1-5, the V gene TRBV6-1; the D gene is possibly TRBD1 (6 bases). The CDR3 runs 14 residues. Trimming removed 1 base from V and 6 bases from J, with 10 bases in between. Germline loops: CDR1 MNHNS, CDR2 SASEGT. DNA of the CDR3: TGTGCCAGCAGTGAAGACAGGGCGGTTCAGCCCCAGCATTTT. It encodes CASSEDRAVQPQHF.

This clone was observed a single time. This sequence joins TRBV30 and TRBJ1-2; 7 bases fit TRBD1. After removal of 0 bases from V and 2 bases from J, the junction contained 9 bases not matched to a gene. Germline CDR1 reads GTSNPN; CDR2 reads SVGIG (reference sequence). The CDR3 loop spans 16 amino acids. The DNA for the CDR3 is TGTGCCTGGAGTGTCGGGGCAGGGGGAGGAAACTATGGCTACACCTTC. It yields the protein CAWSVGAGGGNYGYTF.

The rearrangement uses TRBV5-5 and TRBJ2-7; possibly TRBD1 or TRBD2 for D (5 bases each). Germline V gives CDR1 SGHKS, CDR2 YYEKEE (reference sequence). V was shortened by 4 bases and J by 6 bases, with 17 bases between the two germline ends. This CDR3 is 14 amino acids long. In nucleotides, the CDR3 is TGTGCCAGCAGCCCGGGACCCTTAGGCGGCGAGCAGTACTTC. Its protein is CASSPGPLGGEQYF.